This is a list of T cell receptor beta chains from one sample in a study of blood T cells in healthy people across ages. TCRdb reprocessed the 5' RACE reads with MiXCR, giving one entry per CDR3 protein. The sample has 1 million or so distinct CDR3 sequences; approximately 25% are singletons. The same specimen was also included in a second study, on T cells of mothers and their children.

The material sequenced was blood. The receptors here all came from a girl between 2 and 10 years old in good health. The CDR3 runs from the conserved cysteine through the conserved F or W. The D gene is left open where the match is weak. Clone size is given for some rows only: seen once, a few or many times, or a class if the clone is expanded.

D	V	J	size	CDR3	DNA
TRBD2	TRBV6-5	TRBJ2-2	few	CASINRLARYTGELFF	TGTGCCAGCATTAACCGACTAGCTCGGTATACCGGGGAGCTGTTTTTT
.	TRBV14	TRBJ2-1	.	CASSGTGGIYNEQFF	TGTGCCAGCAGCGGCACCGGGGGAATTTACAATGAGCAGTTCTTC
.	TRBV9	TRBJ1-6	.	CASSVADLSSYNSPLHF	TGTGCCAGCAGCGTAGCGGACCTGAGCTCCTATAATTCACCCCTCCACTTT
TRBD2	TRBV20-1	TRBJ2-1	.	CSARELAGEYNEQFF	TGCAGTGCTAGAGAGCTAGCGGGGGAATACAATGAGCAGTTCTTC
TRBD2	TRBV6-1	TRBJ2-3	.	CASSPQYLAESDTQYF	TGTGCCAGCAGCCCCCAGTACCTAGCGGAATCAGATACGCAGTATTTT
.	TRBV29-1	TRBJ2-7	.	CSALPGTSSSYEQYF	TGCAGCGCACTCCCGGGGACCTCAAGCTCCTACGAGCAGTACTTC
TRBD1	TRBV11-2	TRBJ1-5	.	CASSLSFGQGPFYSNQPQHF	TGTGCCAGCAGCTTAAGTTTTGGACAGGGACCCTTCTATAGCAATCAGCCCCAGCATTTT
TRBD2	TRBV3-1	TRBJ2-5	few	CASVTGGPQETQYF	TGTGCCAGCGTCACGGGAGGACCCCAAGAGACCCAGTACTTC
TRBD1	TRBV20-1	TRBJ1-2	few	CMGTGNYGYTF	TGCATGGGGACAGGCAACTATGGCTACACCTTC
.	TRBV7-3	TRBJ1-2	few	CASSLTIQKGDGYTF	TGTGCCAGCAGCTTAACGATCCAGAAGGGTGATGGCTACACCTTC
.	TRBV12-3/TRBV12-4	TRBJ2-4	few	CASRNSGVAKNIQYF	TGTGCCAGCAGAAATAGCGGTGTAGCCAAAAACATTCAGTACTTC
TRBD1	TRBV4-1	TRBJ2-1	.	CASSQDRGQGEQFF	TGCGCCAGCAGCCAAGATAGGGGGCAAGGGGAACAGTTCTTC
.	TRBV12-3/TRBV12-4	TRBJ2-5	.	CASSPPGPRQETQYF	TGTGCCAGCAGTCCTCCGGGACCGAGACAAGAGACCCAGTACTTC
.	TRBV29-1	TRBJ2-5	few	CSVEDASSRKTQYF	TGCAGCGTTGAAGATGCCTCGAGTCGGAAGACCCAGTACTTC
TRBD2	TRBV29-1	TRBJ2-1	.	CSVEGLAGDHKQFF	TGCAGCGTTGAAGGTCTAGCGGGAGATCATAAGCAGTTCTTC
.	TRBV27	TRBJ1-6	.	CASRRDARGSNSPLHF	TGTGCCAGCAGACGCGACGCCAGGGGAAGCAATTCACCCCTCCACTTT
TRBD1	TRBV5-1	TRBJ2-3	few	CASSEQWDRGTDTQYF	TGCGCCAGCAGCGAACAATGGGACAGGGGGACAGATACGCAGTATTTT
.	TRBV19	TRBJ1-5	few	CASSIIGGAGGNQPQHF	TGTGCCAGTAGTATAATTGGGGGGGCGGGAGGCAATCAGCCCCAGCATTTT
TRBD2	TRBV7-3	TRBJ2-3	few	CASTLSGTTDTQYF	TGTGCCAGCACCCTTAGCGGGACCACAGATACGCAGTATTTT
TRBD1	TRBV5-1	TRBJ1-4	.	CASSLAAGTANEKLFF	TGCGCCAGCAGCTTGGCCGCCGGGACAGCGAATGAAAAACTGTTTTTT
.	TRBV12-3/TRBV12-4	TRBJ1-1	.	CASTPGTRAEAFF	TGTGCCAGCACCCCAGGGACGAGGGCTGAAGCTTTCTTT
.	TRBV5-1	TRBJ2-7	few	CASSRGPVRGSYEQYF	TGCGCCAGCAGCCGGGGACCTGTCAGGGGTTCGTACGAGCAGTACTTC
TRBD2	TRBV27	TRBJ2-5	.	CASSSLAGIETQYF	TGTGCCAGCAGTTCTCTAGCGGGCATAGAGACCCAGTACTTC
.	TRBV7-9	TRBJ1-4	.	CASTRYGEKLFF	TGTGCCAGCACGCGTTATGGTGAAAAACTGTTTTTT
TRBD2	TRBV29-1	TRBJ2-5	.	CSVTSGGLQETQYF	TGCAGCGTTACAAGCGGGGGGCTCCAAGAGACCCAGTACTTC
.	TRBV28	TRBJ2-3	.	CASSLENDTQYF	TGTGCCAGCAGTCTTGAGAATGATACGCAGTATTTT
.	TRBV28	TRBJ1-4	few	CASSLRAFGPEKLFF	TGTGCCAGCAGTTTACGGGCCTTCGGTCCTGAAAAACTGTTTTTT
TRBD1	TRBV6-5	TRBJ2-1	.	CASSSLPGQEQFF	TGTGCCAGCAGTTCCTTGCCGGGACAGGAGCAGTTCTTC
.	TRBV7-9	TRBJ1-2	.	CASSSTGITSYGYTF	TGTGCCAGCAGCTCAACAGGAATTACCTCCTATGGCTACACCTTC
.	TRBV4-1	TRBJ2-3	.	CASSQEPEDTQYF	TGCGCCAGCAGCCAAGAACCCGAAGATACGCAGTATTTT
.	TRBV28	TRBJ2-7	.	CASSPKGPSGEQYF	TGTGCCAGCAGCCCCAAGGGGCCCTCGGGGGAGCAGTACTTC
TRBD2	TRBV12-3/TRBV12-4	TRBJ2-1	few	CASSHAGGLYNEQFF	TGTGCCAGCAGTCACGCGGGGGGCCTATACAATGAGCAGTTCTTC
TRBD2	TRBV27	TRBJ2-5	few	CASTGGGGRETQYF	TGTGCCAGCACCGGGGGGGGAGGCCGGGAGACCCAGTACTTC